Below are 14 T cell receptor beta chains sequenced from a single sample in a study of cytomegalovirus exposure and HLA in healthy donors. PCR used 60 Vbeta primers and 13 Jbeta primers. Method: immunoSEQ multiplex PCR; TCRdb's copy keeps in-frame clones and lacks some. This table holds hundreds of thousands of clones, roughly 82% found once. The sample comprised PBMCs. These receptors originate from a man aged 40-49 years in good health and CMV-seropositive.

The rearrangement joins TRBV6-1 to TRBJ2-7; D remains ambiguous. There are 16 residues in the CDR3. V dropped 1 base and J dropped 2 bases, with 15 bases sitting between them. Germline V gene lookup returns CDR1 MNHNS and CDR2 SASEGT. The CDR3 nucleotides are TGTGCCAGCAGTGAAGGTAGGAGTAGCTCCACCTACGAGCAGTACTTC. It codes for CASSEGRSSSTYEQYF.

The chain uses TRBV6-1 and TRBJ1-5; TRBD1 matches at 8 bases. V lost 7 bases, J lost 6 bases, and 11 bases stayed unmatched. Germline V gene sequence: CDR1 MNHNS, CDR2 SASEGT. The CDR3 totals 15 residues. In nucleotides, the CDR3 is TGTGCCAGCAACTCCGACAGGGGAAAATCTCAGCCCCAGCATTTT. It yields the protein CASNSDRGKSQPQHF.

The chain uses TRBV25-1 and TRBJ1-1; the D gene is possibly TRBD1 (5 bases). V was shortened by 4 bases and J by 3 bases, with 12 bases between the two germline ends. Germline loops: CDR1 MGHDK, CDR2 SYGVNS. This CDR3 region has 14 residues. In DNA, the CDR3 is TGTGCCAGCAGTGGCCCCACGGGGGACACTGAAGCTTTCTTT. Protein: CASSGPTGDTEAFF. Filled out from reference TRBV25-1 and TRBJ1-1, the complete variable domain reads EADIYQTPRYLVIGTGKKITLECSQTMGHDKMYWYQQDPGMELHLIHYSYGVNSTEKGDLSSESTVSRIRTEHFPLTLESARPSHTSQYLCASSGPTGDTEAFFGQGTRLTVV.

This chain joins TRBV7-9 and TRBJ1-4; TRBD1 might be the D (6 bases). V was shortened by 1 base and J by 0 bases, with 12 bases between the two germline ends. This CDR3 region has 17 residues. Germline CDR1 reads SEHNR; CDR2 reads FQNEAQ (reference sequence). The CDR3: CASSLDYRTATNEKLFF. Written as DNA, the CDR3 is TGTGCCAGCAGCTTAGATTACCGGACAGCAACTAATGAAAAACTGTTTTTT.

The V gene is TRBV2, the J gene TRBJ2-5; 10 nucleotides align to TRBD2. The CDR3 is 15 residues long. Per germline, CDR1 SNHLY and CDR2 FYNNEI. The junction had 5 bases not matched to a gene; V was cut back by 7 bases and J by 0 bases. This CDR3 is CASKLAGRYQETQYF. The DNA of the CDR3 is TGTGCCAGCAAACTAGCGGGGCGGTACCAAGAGACCCAGTACTTC.

This clone was seen only once. For the CDR3, the DNA is TGCGCCAGCAGCCAAAGGGGATCTGGAAACACCATATATTTT. It yields the protein CASSQRGSGNTIYF. The chain employs TRBV4-1 and TRBJ1-3; maybe TRBD1 (5 bases). This CDR3 spans 14 amino acids. Trimming shortened V by 2 bases and J by 1 base, and 6 bases separated the two germline ends. The germline V gene has CDR1 MGHRA and CDR2 YSYEKL.

This sequence joins TRBV30 and TRBJ2-7; 8 bases align to TRBD2. This CDR3 has 14 amino acids. CDR1 and CDR2 (germline): GTSNPN, SVGIG (reference sequence). Trimming cost V 5 bases and J 5 bases; bases outside gene matches: 11. The CDR3 nucleotides are TGTGCCTGGTATGATTCCGGGACTAGGCACGAGCAGTACTTC. Its protein is CAWYDSGTRHEQYF. Drawing the rest from reference TRBV30 and TRBJ2-7, the complete variable domain is SQTIHQWPATLVQPVGSPLSLECTVEGTSNPNLYWYRQAAGRGLQLLFYSVGIGQISSEVPQNLSASRPQDRQFILSSKKLLLSDSGFYLCAWYDSGTRHEQYFGPGTRLTVT.

The rearrangement uses TRBV5-1 and TRBJ2-2; D gene uncertain. Trimming pared 0 bases from V and 2 bases from J, leaving 11 bases between. The germline gives CDR1 SGHRS, CDR2 YFSETQ. The CDR3 is 16 residues long. Written as DNA, the CDR3 is TGCGCCAGCAGCTTGGCGTCAGGCGTAAACACCGGGGAGCTGTTTTTT. It encodes CASSLASGVNTGELFF.

The chain couples TRBV6-4 to TRBJ1-2, with D perhaps TRBD1 (5 bases). Germline values: CDR1 MRHNA, CDR2 SNTAGT. The CDR3 totals 15 residues. The V end lost 2 bases, the J end lost 4 bases, and 14 bases lay between the germline ends. The CDR3 bases are TGTGCCAGCAGTGACCGACCGGGGGGGATCTATGGCTACACCTTC. As protein: CASSDRPGGIYGYTF.

This sequence joins TRBV30 and TRBJ1-2; 7 bases match TRBD1. V dropped 2 bases and J dropped 4; count of bases not matched to a gene: 7. The CDR3 loop spans 14 amino acids. Germline CDR1 and CDR2: GTSNPN and SVGIG (reference sequence). CDR3: CAWSPHRGGYGYTF. The CDR3 nucleotides read TGTGCCTGGAGTCCTCACAGGGGCGGCTATGGCTACACCTTC.

This clone was found once. The chain carries TRBV7-9 and TRBJ2-5; D call uncertain. CDR3 size: 14 residues. Trimming removed 5 bases at V and 2 bases at J, with 12 bases between. Germline CDR1 reads SEHNR; CDR2 reads FQNEAQ (reference sequence). CDR3 bases: TGTGCCAGCAGCGTTGGCAGAGGACAAGAGACCCAGTACTTC. The encoded protein is CASSVGRGQETQYF.

This CDR3 is CASRVTTSYNEQFF. The CDR3 coding sequence is TGTGCCAGCAGGGTGACTACCTCCTACAATGAGCAGTTCTTC. V and J are TRBV2 and TRBJ2-1; tentative D call: TRBD2 (5 bases). Germline V lookup: CDR1 SNHLY, CDR2 FYNNEI. This CDR3 region has 14 residues. The V end lost 6 bases, the J end lost 0 bases, and 9 bases lay between the germline ends.

DNA of the CDR3: TGTGCCAGCAGTTACCTCGGACAGGGGGTATACGAGCAGTACTTC. This gives the protein CASSYLGQGVYEQYF. V is TRBV6-5 and J is TRBJ2-7, with TRBD1 matching over 10 bases. The V segment lost 2 bases and the J segment 4 bases; nucleotides outside the gene matches: 5. From germline, CDR1 is MNHEY and CDR2 SVGAGI. The CDR3 spans 15 residues.

This clone was counted once. One end of the junction fails to match germline, which may point to a read error. Within the sample, other DNA sequences also encode this same CDR3. The J gene is TRBJ1-1, the V gene TRBV5-4, with 7 bases lining up with TRBD1. Germline CDR1 and CDR2: SGHNT and YYREEE (reference sequence). The CDR3 has 14 amino acids. The CDR3 here is CASRDTGANTEAFF. DNA for the CDR3: TGTGCCAGCAGAGACACAGGGGCAAACACTGAGGCTTTCTTT.